Here is one T cell receptor beta chain with its context. Antigen: not known. The data were obtained in a study of cytomegalovirus exposure and HLA in healthy donors. At the level of the study: Out of 350 to 400 genotyped donors, approximately 84% belonged to the Caucasian-associated ancestry cluster. Study results and caveats: Earlier analysis yielded a pattern in which most TCR beta V segments were productive about 87% or about 30% of the time.

PCR amplification relied on 60 Vbeta primers (plus 13 Jbeta primers). Clones were read by immunoSEQ multiplex PCR, and TCRdb kept only the in-frame ones, dropping some. Here the sample spans 190,000 or so clones, around four fifths being singletons. The CDR3 totals 19 residues. V was pared by 2 bases and J by 2 bases, with 11 bases of the junction left unmatched. CDR1 PRHDT and CDR2 FYEKMQ come from the germline V gene (reference sequence). The receptor's source is a woman in her fifties or sixties in good health and CMV-seropositive. Specimen: PBMCs. The V call is TRBV13, the J call TRBJ2-7; 14 nucleotides agree with TRBD2. CDR3 amino acids: CASSLQGLAGVKETYEQYF. The DNA for the CDR3 is TGTGCCAGCAGCTTACAGGGACTAGCGGGAGTTAAGGAGACCTACGAGCAGTACTTC. Based on the CDR3 plus reference TRBV13 and TRBJ2-7, the full variable domain is AAGVIQSPRHLIKEKRETATLKCYPIPRHDTVYWYQQGPGQDPQFLISFYEKMQSDKGSIPDRFSAQQFSDYHSELNMSSLELGDSALYFCASSLQGLAGVKETYEQYFGPGTRLTVT.